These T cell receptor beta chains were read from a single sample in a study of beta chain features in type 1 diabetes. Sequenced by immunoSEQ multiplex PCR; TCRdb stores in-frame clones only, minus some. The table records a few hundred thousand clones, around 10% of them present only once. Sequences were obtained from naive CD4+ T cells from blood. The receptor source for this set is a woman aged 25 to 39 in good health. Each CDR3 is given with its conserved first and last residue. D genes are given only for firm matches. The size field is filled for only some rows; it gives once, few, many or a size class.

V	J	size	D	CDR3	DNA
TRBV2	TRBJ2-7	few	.	CATEDTSYEQYF	TGTGCCACCGAGGACACCTCCTACGAGCAGTACTTC
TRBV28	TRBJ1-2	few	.	CASSRIGGYTF	TGTGCCAGCAGTCGGATCGGGGGCTACACCTTC
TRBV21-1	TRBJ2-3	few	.	CASSKVSGRVADTQYF	TGTGCCAGCAGCAAAGTTAGCGGGAGGGTGGCAGATACGCAGTATTTT
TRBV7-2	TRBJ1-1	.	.	CASSLSRRLNTEAFF	TGTGCCAGCAGCTTATCCCGGAGGCTGAACACTGAAGCTTTCTTT
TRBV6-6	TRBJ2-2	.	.	CASSYTELFVGELFF	TGTGCCAGCAGTTACACCGAACTTTTTGTCGGGGAGCTGTTTTTT
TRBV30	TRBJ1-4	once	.	CAWSLGAANEKLFF	TGTGCCTGGAGTTTAGGGGCGGCTAATGAAAAACTGTTTTTT
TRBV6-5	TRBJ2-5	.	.	CAAGVAVQETQYF	TGTGCCGCCGGTGTGGCGGTACAAGAGACCCAGTACTTC
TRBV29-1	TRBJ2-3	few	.	CSVGGSTDTQYF	TGCAGCGTTGGGGGCAGCACAGATACGCAGTATTTT
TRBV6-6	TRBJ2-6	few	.	CASSRQSSGANVLTF	TGTGCCAGCAGTCGACAGAGCTCTGGGGCCAACGTCCTGACTTTC
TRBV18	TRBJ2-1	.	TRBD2	CASSPGLAGYNEQFF	TGTGCCAGCTCCCCGGGACTAGCGGGCTACAATGAGCAGTTCTTC
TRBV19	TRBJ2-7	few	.	CASSIRGDSSYEQYF	TGTGCCAGTAGTATCAGAGGGGACTCATCCTACGAGCAGTACTTC
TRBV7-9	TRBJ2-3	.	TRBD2	CASSLGTSGRDTQYF	TGTGCCAGCAGCCTCGGGACTAGCGGGAGAGATACGCAGTATTTT
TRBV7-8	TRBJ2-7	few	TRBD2	CASSLGASGNEQYF	TGTGCCAGCAGCTTAGGGGCTAGCGGGAACGAGCAGTACTTC
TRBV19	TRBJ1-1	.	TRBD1	CASIRTGNTEAFF	TGTGCCAGTATCCGGACAGGGAACACTGAAGCTTTCTTT
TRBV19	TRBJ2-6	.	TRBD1	CASREGQGSPSGANVLTF	TGTGCCAGTAGGGAGGGACAGGGGAGTCCCTCTGGGGCCAACGTCCTGACTTTC
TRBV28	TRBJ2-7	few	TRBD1	CASSFDRAGYEQYF	TGTGCCAGCAGTTTTGACAGGGCTGGCTACGAGCAGTACTTC
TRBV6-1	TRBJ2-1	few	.	CASKTSWNEQFF	TGTGCCAGCAAGACTAGTTGGAATGAGCAGTTCTTC